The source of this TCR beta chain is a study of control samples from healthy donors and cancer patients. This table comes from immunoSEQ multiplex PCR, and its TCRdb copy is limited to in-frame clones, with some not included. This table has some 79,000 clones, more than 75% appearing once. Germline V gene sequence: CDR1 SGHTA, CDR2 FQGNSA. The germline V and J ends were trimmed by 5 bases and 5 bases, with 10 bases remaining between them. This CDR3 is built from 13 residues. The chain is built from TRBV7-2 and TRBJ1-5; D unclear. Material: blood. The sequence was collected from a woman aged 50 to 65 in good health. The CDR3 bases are TGTGCCAGCAGCCCCCGGATCGATCAGCCCCAGCATTTT. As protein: CASSPRIDQPQHF.